Included here is one TCR beta chain sequence, with context. This specimen comes from a study of blood T cell repertoires in COVID-19. On the study more broadly: Researchers got acute and convalescent COVID-19 samples from the United States, Italy and Spain. T cells, B-cell-depleted T cells, or PBMCs supplied cDNA or gDNA.

Source study methods: The assay estimated nucleated cells by amplifying reference gene primers. Using immunoSEQ multiplex PCR, the repertoire was profiled, and TCRdb retains in-frame clones only, with some absent. That table supplies the V and J calls and clone size; D and trimming were determined from the DNA. The sample records about 66,000 clones, roughly 84% being singletons. There are 13 residues in the CDR3. Germline values: CDR1 SQVTM, CDR2 ANQGSEA. V lost 8 bases and J lost 4; bases outside the gene matches: 3. The source of this sequence is a man over 45 with active COVID-19. The chain employs TRBV29-1 and TRBJ2-1; 12 bases align to TRBD2. Sequencing was carried out using peripheral blood. CDR3: CSSTSGSYNEQFF. Written as DNA, the CDR3 is TGCAGCTCGACTAGCGGGAGTTACAATGAGCAGTTCTTC.